The clone carrying this T cell receptor beta chain was counted between two and nine times. Its antigen is as yet unknown. Using its own MiXCR run on the 5' RACE reads, TCRdb lists one record per CDR3 protein. The sample has approximately 440,000 distinct CDR3 sequences; roughly a sixth are singletons. The sample belongs to a study of CD8 T cells in ankylosing spondylitis. Study-wide results and limits: Roughly eight highly homologous variants made up a TCR beta motif, and this motif appeared characteristic of ankylosing spondylitis blood.

In germline, CDR1 is SQVTM, CDR2 ANQGSEA. Trimming left V 4 bases short and J 5 bases short, with 12 bases between. The CDR3 extends over 12 amino acids. The TCR was taken from a male donor with ankylosing spondylitis. The sample comprised blood, either unsorted or a sorted T cell fraction (not recorded which). V usage is TRBV29-1 and J usage is TRBJ2-7; possible D gene TRBD2, 5 bases. The CDR3 loop is CSVGPDSNEQYF. The DNA for the CDR3 is TGCAGCGTTGGCCCGGACTCGAACGAGCAGTACTTC.